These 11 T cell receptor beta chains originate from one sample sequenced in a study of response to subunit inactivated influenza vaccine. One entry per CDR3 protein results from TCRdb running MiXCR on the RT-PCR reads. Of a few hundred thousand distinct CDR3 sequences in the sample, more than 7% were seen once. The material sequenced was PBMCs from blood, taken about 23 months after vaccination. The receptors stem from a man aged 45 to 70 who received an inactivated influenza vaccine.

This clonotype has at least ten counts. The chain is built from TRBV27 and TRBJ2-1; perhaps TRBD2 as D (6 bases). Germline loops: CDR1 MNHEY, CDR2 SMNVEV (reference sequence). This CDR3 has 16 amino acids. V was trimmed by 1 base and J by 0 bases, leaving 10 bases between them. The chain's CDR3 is CASSLLVGGSYNEQFF. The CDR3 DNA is TGTGCCAGCAGTTTATTGGTGGGGGGCTCCTACAATGAGCAGTTCTTC.

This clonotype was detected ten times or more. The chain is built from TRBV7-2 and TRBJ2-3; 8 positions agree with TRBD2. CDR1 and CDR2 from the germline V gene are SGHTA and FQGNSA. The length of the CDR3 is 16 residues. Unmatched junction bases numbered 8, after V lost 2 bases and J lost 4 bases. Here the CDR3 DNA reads TGTGCCAGCAGCTTAAGGACCAGCGGGAGTGCAGATACGCAGTATTTT. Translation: CASSLRTSGSADTQYF.

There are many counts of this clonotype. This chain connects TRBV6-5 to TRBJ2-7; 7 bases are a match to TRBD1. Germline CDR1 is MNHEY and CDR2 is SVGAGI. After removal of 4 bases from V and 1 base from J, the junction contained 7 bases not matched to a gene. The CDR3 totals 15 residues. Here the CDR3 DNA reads TGTGCCAGCAGTTTGATACAGGGGCCATCCTACGAGCAGTACTTC. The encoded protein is CASSLIQGPSYEQYF.

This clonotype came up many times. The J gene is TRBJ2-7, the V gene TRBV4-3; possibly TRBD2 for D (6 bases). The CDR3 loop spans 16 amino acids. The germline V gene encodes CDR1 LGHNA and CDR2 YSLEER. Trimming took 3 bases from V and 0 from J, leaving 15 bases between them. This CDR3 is CASSQAVGLSSYEQYF. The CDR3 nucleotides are TGCGCCAGCAGCCAGGCAGTGGGACTTAGCTCCTACGAGCAGTACTTC.

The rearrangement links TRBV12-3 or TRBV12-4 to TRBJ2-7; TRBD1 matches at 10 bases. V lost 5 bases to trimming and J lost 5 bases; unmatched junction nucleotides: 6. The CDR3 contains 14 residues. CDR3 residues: CASSDRGPIDEQYF. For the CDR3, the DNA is TGTGCCAGCAGTGACAGGGGGCCTATAGACGAGCAGTACTTC.

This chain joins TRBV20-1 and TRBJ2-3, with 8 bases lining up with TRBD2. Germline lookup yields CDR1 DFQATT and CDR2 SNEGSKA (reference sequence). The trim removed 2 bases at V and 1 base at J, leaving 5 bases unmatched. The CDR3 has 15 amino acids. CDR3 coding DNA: TGCAGTGCTAGATCGGGAGGGGGGGGCACAGATACGCAGTATTTT. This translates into CSARSGGGGTDTQYF.

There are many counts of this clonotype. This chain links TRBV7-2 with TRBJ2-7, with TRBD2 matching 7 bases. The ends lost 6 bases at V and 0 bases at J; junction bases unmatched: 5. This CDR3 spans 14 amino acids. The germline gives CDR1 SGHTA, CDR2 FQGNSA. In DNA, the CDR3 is TGTGCCAGCAGTCCTGGACTAGGCTCCTACGAGCAGTACTTC. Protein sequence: CASSPGLGSYEQYF.

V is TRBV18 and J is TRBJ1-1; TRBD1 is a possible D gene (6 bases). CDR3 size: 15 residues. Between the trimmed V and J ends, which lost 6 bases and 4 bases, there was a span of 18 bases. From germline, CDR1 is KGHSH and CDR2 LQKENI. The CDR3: CASSSVPGGTTEAFF. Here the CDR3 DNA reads TGTGCCAGCTCGTCCGTCCCCGGGGGCACCACTGAAGCTTTCTTT.

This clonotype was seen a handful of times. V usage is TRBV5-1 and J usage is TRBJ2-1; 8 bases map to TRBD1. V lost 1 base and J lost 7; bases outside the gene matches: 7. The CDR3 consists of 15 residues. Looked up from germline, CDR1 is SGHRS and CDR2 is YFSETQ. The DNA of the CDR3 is TGCGCCAGCAGCTTGTATGGACAGGGCCCTAATGAGCAGTTCTTC. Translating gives CASSLYGQGPNEQFF.

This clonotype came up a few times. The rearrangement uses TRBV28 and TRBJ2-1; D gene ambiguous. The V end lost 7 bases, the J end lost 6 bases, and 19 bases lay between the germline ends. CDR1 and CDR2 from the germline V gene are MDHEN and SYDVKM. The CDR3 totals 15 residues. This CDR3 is CASTRSGQSGNEQFF. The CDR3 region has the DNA TGTGCCAGCACCCGTTCAGGCCAATCTGGCAATGAGCAGTTCTTC.

The CDR3 loop reads CSVAYGLLAGGSETQYF. The CDR3 coding sequence is TGCAGCGTTGCGTACGGTTTACTAGCGGGAGGATCGGAGACCCAGTACTTC. This sequence joins TRBV29-1 and TRBJ2-5, with 12 bases matching TRBD2. The V and J ends lost 4 bases and 5 bases, in that order; junction bases with no gene match: 14. CDR3 length equals 17 residues. Looked up from germline, CDR1 is SQVTM and CDR2 is ANQGSEA.